The entry that follows covers one TCR beta chain sequence. Antigen specificity is unknown. The authors distributed each subset's genomic DNA evenly over several immunoSEQ plates. TCRdb's copy holds only in-frame clones and misses some; the assay was immunoSEQ multiplex PCR. The sample carries about 510,000 clones, about 95% recorded once. Germline-derived CDR1 and CDR2 are SGHAT and FQNNGV. The CDR3 spans 14 residues. The V end lost 4 bases, the J end lost 0 bases, and 10 bases lay between the germline ends. The sample is drawn from a study of shared clonotypes between healthy human individuals. Study-wide points: Of the naive CD4 clonotypes, around 5% were shared across a handful of donors. Although depth was large, rarefaction showed that sequencing of the sorted subsets was incomplete. Sampling covered blood only; tissue repertoires likely differ.

The material sequenced was naive CD4+ T cells sorted from blood. Regarding subset: CD45RA+ positively selected. This clonotype was sampled from a woman in her twenties or thirties in good health. The rearrangement links TRBV11-2 to TRBJ2-7, with a weak D call TRBD1 (5 bases). CDR3 sequence (DNA): TGTGCCAGCAGCTCCCACAGGAGCTCCTACGAGCAGTACTTC. Amino acids: CASSSHRSSYEQYF.